The clone carrying this TCR beta chain was seen more than once but under ten times. No patient received treatment before thyroid surgery. This entry comes from a study of metastatic and nonmetastatic thyroid tumors. TCRdb re-called the PCR reads through MiXCR. The table includes about 13,000 clones, more than 20% detected once. Germline assignment: CDR1 LNHDA and CDR2 SQIVND (reference sequence). Trimming took 4 bases from V and 0 from J; bases not matched to a gene: 1. This CDR3 is 15 amino acids long. Sequencing input: blood. The clonotype comes from a male donor with papillary thyroid cancer or a benign thyroid nodule (not recorded which). Some clones in this sample may be carry-over from other donors' samples. The chain couples TRBV19 to TRBJ2-2; TRBD2 aligns across 8 bases. For the CDR3, the DNA is TGTGCCAGTAGTACGGGACTAGCGAACACCGGGGAGCTGTTTTTT. Its protein is CASSTGLANTGELFF. Looking up the rest from reference TRBV19 and TRBJ2-2 gives the full variable domain: DGGITQSPKYLFRKEGQNVTLSCEQNLNHDAMYWYRQDPGQGLRLIYYSQIVNDFQKGDIAEGYSVSREKKESFPLTVTSAQKNPTAFYLCASSTGLANTGELFFGEGSRLTVL.